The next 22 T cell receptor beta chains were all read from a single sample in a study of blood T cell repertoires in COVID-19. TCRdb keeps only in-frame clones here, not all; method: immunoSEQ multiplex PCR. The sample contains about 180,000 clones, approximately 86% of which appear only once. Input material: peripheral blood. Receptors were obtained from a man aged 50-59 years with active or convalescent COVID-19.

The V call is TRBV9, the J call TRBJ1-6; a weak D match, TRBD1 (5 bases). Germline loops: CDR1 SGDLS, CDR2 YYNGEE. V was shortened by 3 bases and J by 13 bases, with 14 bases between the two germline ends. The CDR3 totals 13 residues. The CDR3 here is CASSGDLGGPLHF. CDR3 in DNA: TGTGCCAGCAGCGGAGACTTGGGGGGGCCCCTCCACTTT. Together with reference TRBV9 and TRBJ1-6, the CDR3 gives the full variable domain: DSGVTQTPKHLITATGQRVTLRCSPRSGDLSVYWYQQSLDQGLQFLIQYYNGEERAKGNILERFSAQQFPDLHSELNLSSLELGDSALYFCASSGDLGGPLHFGNGTRLTVT.

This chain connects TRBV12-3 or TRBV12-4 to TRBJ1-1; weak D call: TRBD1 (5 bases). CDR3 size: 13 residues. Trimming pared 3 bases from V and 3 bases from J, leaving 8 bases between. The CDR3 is CASSFAGHTEAFF. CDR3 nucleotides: TGTGCCAGCAGTTTCGCAGGGCACACTGAAGCTTTCTTT.

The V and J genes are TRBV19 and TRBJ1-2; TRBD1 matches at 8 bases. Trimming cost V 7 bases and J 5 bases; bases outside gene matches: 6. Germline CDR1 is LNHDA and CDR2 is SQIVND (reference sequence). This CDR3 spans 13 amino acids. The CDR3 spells CASTRDRIYGYTF. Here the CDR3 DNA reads TGTGCCAGTACAAGGGACAGGATATATGGCTACACCTTC. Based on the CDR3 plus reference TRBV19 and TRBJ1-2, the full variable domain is DGGITQSPKYLFRKEGQNVTLSCEQNLNHDAMYWYRQDPGQGLRLIYYSQIVNDFQKGDIAEGYSVSREKKESFPLTVTSAQKNPTAFYLCASTRDRIYGYTFGSGTRLTVV.

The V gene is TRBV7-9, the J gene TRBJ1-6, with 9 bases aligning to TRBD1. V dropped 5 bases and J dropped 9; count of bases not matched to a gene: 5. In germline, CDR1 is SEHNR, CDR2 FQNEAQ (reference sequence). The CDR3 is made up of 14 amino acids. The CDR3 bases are TGTGCCAGCAGCACCGGGACAGGGTTTTCACCCCTCCACTTT. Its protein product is CASSTGTGFSPLHF.

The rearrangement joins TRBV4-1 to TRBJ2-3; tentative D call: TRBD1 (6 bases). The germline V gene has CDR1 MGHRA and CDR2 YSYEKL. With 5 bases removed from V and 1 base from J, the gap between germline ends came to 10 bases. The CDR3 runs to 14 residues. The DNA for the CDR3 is TGCGCCAGCAGCGCCTACAGGGGCACAGATACGCAGTATTTT. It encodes CASSAYRGTDTQYF.

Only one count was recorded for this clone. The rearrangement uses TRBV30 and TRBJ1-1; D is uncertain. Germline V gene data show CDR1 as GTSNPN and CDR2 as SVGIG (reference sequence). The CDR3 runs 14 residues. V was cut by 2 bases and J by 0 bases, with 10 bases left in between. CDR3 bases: TGTGCCTGGAGTTCAACCACAGTGAACACTGAAGCTTTCTTT. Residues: CAWSSTTVNTEAFF. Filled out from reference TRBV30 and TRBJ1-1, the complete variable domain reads SQTIHQWPATLVQPVGSPLSLECTVEGTSNPNLYWYRQAAGRGLQLLFYSVGIGQISSEVPQNLSASRPQDRQFILSSKKLLLSDSGFYLCAWSSTTVNTEAFFGQGTRLTVV.

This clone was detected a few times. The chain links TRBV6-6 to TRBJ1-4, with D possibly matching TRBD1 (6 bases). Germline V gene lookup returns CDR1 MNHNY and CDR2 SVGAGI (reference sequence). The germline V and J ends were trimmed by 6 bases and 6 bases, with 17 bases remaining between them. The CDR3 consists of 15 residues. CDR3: CASSYPQGGDEKLFF. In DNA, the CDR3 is TGTGCCAGCAGCTACCCACAGGGAGGGGATGAAAAACTGTTTTTT.

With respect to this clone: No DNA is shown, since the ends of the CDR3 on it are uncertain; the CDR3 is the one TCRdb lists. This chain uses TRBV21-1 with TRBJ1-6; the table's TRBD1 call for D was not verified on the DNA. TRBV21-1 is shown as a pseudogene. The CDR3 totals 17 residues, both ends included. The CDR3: CASSKVKVGRGNSPLHF.

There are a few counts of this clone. CDR3 residues: CASSTWAGGLSYEQYF. Here the CDR3 DNA reads TGTGCCAGCAGCACCTGGGCGGGAGGCCTCTCCTACGAGCAGTACTTC. The rearrangement joins TRBV6-6 to TRBJ2-7, with TRBD2 identical over 8 bases. The V and J ends lost 6 bases and 0 bases, in that order; junction bases with no gene match: 10. In germline, CDR1 is MNHNY, CDR2 SVGAGI (reference sequence). This CDR3 is 16 amino acids long.

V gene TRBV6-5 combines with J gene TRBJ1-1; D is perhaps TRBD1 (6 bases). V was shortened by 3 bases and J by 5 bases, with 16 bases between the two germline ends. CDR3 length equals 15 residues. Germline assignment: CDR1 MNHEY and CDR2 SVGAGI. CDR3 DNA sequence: TGTGCCAGCAGTTATTTGACAGGTGCCAATACTGAAGCTTTCTTT. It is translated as CASSYLTGANTEAFF.

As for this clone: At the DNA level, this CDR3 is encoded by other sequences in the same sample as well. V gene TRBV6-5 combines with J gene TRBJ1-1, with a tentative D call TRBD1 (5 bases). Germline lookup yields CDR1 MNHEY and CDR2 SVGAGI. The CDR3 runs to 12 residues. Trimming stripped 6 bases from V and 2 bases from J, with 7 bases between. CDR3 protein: CASRTVNTEAFF. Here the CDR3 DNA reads TGTGCCAGCAGGACAGTCAACACTGAAGCTTTCTTT.

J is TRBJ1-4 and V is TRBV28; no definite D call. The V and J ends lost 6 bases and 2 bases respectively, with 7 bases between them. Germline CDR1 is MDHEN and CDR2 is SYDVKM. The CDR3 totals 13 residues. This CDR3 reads CASSPRTNEKLFF. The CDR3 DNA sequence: TGTGCCAGCAGCCCCCGTACTAATGAAAAACTGTTTTTT.

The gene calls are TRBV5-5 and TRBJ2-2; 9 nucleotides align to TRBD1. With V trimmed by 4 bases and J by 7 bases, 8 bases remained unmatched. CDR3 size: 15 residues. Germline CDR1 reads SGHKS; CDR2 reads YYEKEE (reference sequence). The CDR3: CASSPGQGIIGELFF. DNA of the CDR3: TGTGCCAGCAGCCCCGGACAGGGGATAATCGGGGAGCTGTTTTTT.

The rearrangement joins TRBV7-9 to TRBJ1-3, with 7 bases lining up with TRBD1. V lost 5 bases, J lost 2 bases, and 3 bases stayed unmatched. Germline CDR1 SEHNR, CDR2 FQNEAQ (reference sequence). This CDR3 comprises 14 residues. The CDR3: CASSPDRAGNTIYF. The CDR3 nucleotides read TGTGCCAGCAGCCCCGACAGGGCTGGAAACACCATATATTTT.

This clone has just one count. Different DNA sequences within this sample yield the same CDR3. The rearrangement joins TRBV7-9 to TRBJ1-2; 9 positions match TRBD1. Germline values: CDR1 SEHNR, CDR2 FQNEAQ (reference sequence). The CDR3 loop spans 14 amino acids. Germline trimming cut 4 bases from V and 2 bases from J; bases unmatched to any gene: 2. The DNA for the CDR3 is TGTGCCAGCAGCTCTGGACAGGGGAACTATGGCTACACCTTC. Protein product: CASSSGQGNYGYTF.

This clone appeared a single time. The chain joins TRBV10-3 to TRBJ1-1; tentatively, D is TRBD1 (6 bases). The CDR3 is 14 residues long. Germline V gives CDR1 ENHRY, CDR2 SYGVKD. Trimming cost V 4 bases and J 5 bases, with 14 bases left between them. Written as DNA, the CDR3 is TGTGCCATCAGTGCGGGGGGCGCAAGAACTGAAGCTTTCTTT. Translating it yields CAISAGGARTEAFF.

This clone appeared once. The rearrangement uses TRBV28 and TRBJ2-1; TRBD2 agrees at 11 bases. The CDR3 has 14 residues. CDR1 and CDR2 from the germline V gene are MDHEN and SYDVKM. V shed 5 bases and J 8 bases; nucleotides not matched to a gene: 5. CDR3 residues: CASSRLAGGYEQFF. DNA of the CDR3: TGTGCCAGCAGTCGGCTAGCGGGAGGCTATGAGCAGTTCTTC.

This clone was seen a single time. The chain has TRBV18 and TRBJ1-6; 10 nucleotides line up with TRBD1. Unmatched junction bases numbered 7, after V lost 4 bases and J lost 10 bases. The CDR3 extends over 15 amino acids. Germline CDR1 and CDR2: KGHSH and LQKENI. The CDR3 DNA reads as TGTGCCAGCTCACGTGCGGGACAGGGGCAATCACCCCTCCACTTT. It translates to CASSRAGQGQSPLHF.

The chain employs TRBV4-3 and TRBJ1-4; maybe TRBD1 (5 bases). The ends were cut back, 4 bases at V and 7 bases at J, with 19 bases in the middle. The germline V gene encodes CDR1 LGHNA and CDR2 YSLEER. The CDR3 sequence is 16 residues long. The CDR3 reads CASSPPRGDGSEKLFF. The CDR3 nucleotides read TGCGCCAGCAGCCCCCCCCGAGGGGACGGGAGTGAAAAACTGTTTTTT.

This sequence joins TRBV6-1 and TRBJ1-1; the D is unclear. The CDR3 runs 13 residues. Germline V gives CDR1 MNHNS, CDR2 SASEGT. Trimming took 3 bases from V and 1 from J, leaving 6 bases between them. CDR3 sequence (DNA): TGTGCCAGCAGTGACCACACGAACACTGAAGCTTTCTTT. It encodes CASSDHTNTEAFF.

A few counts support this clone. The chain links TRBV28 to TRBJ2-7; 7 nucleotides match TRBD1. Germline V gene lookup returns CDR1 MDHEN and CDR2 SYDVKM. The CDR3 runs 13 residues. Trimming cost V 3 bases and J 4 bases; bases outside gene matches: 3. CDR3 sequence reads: CASSFVTGYEQYF. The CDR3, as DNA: TGTGCCAGCAGTTTCGTGACAGGGTACGAGCAGTACTTC.

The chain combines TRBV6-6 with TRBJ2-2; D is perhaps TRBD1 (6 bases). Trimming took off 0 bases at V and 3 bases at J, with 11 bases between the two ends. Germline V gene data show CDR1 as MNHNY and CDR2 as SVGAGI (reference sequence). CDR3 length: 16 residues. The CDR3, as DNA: TGTGCCAGCAGTTACTCTGCGGACAGTGACACCGGGGAGCTGTTTTTT. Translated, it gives CASSYSADSDTGELFF.